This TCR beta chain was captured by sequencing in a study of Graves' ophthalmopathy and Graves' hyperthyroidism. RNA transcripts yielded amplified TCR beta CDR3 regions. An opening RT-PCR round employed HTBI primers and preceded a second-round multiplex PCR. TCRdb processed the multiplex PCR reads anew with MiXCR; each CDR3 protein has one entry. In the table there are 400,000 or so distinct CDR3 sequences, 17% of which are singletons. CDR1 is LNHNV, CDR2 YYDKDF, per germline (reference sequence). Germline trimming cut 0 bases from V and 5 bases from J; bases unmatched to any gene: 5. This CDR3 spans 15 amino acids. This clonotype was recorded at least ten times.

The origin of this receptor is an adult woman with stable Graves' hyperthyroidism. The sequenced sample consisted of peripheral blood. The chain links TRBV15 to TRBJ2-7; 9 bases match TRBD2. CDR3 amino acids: CATSRDQAGGDEQYF. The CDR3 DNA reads TGTGCCACCAGCAGAGATCAGGCGGGAGGGGACGAGCAGTACTTC. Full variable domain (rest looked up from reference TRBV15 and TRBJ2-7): DAMVIQNPRYQVTQFGKPVTLSCSQTLNHNVMYWYQQKSSQAPKLLFHYYDKDFNNEADTPDNFQSRRPNTSFCFLDIRSPGLGDTAMYLCATSRDQAGGDEQYFGPGTRLTVT.